Listed here is a single TCR beta chain. Each CDR3 protein is one row after TCRdb ran MiXCR on the 5' RACE reads. The table shows approximately 90,000 distinct CDR3 sequences, with roughly 15% occurring only once. The CDR3 runs to 15 residues. Trimming removed 6 bases from V and 5 bases from J, with 20 bases in between. The data were taken from a study of T cells after yellow fever vaccination. Sequences were derived from CD8+ T cells not binding an NS4B(214-222) dextramer, sorted from PBMCs, sampled 21 days after the first yellow fever vaccination. This chain uses TRBV12-3 or TRBV12-4 with TRBJ2-7; the D gene is possibly TRBD2 (6 bases). This clonotype was sampled from a man younger than 30 who received the YFV17D yellow fever vaccine. CDR3 nucleotide sequence: TGTGCCAGCAGACGCGCCTCCGGGACTGGCCACGAGCAGTACTTC. Protein: CASRRASGTGHEQYF.